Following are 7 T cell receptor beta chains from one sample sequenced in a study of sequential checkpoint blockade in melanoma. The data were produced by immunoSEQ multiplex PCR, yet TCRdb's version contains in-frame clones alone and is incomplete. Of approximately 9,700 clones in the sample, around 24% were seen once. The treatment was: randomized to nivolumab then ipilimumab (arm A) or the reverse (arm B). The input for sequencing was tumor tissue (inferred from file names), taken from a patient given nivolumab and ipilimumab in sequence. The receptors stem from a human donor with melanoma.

Written as DNA, the CDR3 is TGTGCCAGCAGAGGTCCGGTAGCGGGAGCTTACAATGAGCAGTTCTTC. Protein product: CASRGPVAGAYNEQFF. The chain has TRBV28 and TRBJ2-1; TRBD2 matches 9 bases. The trim removed 6 bases at V and 4 bases at J, leaving 10 bases unmatched. The CDR3 consists of 16 residues. Germline V gene data show CDR1 as MDHEN and CDR2 as SYDVKM.

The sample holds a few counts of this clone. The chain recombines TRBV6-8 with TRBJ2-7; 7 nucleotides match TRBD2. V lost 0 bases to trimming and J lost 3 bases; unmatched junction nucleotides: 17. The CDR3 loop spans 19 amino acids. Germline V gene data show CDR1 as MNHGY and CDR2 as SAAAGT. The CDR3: CASSYSNSGRPGGVYEQYF. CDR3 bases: TGTGCCAGCAGTTACTCGAACAGCGGTAGGCCGGGGGGAGTCTACGAGCAGTACTTC.

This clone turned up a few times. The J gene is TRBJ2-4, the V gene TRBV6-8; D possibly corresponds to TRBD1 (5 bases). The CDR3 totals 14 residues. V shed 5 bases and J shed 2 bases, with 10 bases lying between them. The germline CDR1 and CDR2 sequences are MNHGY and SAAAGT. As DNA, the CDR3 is TGTGCCAGCAGTCCAGGGTACACCAAAAACATTCAGTACTTC. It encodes CASSPGYTKNIQYF.

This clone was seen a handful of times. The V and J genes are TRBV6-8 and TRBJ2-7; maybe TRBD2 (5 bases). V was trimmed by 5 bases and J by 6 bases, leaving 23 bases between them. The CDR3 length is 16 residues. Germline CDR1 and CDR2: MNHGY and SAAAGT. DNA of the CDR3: TGTGCCAGCAGTGCTTCTCAATGGAGGACCGAGGGCGAGCAGTACTTC. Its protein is CASSASQWRTEGEQYF.

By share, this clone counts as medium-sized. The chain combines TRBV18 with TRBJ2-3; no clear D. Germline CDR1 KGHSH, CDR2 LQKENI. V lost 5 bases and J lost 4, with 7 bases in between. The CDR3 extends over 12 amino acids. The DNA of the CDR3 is TGTGCCAGCTCAGACTCCGCAGATACGCAGTATTTT. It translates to CASSDSADTQYF.

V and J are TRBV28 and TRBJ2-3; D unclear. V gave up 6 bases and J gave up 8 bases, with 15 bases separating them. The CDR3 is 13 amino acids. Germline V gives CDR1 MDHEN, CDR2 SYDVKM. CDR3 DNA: TGTGCCAGCAGCCAACCCGCGAAGGGTACGCAGTATTTT. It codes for CASSQPAKGTQYF. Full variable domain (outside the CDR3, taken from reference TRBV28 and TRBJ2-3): DVKVTQSSRYLVKRTGEKVFLECVQDMDHENMFWYRQDPGLGLRLIYFSYDVKMKEKGDIPEGYSVSREKKERFSLILESASTNQTSMYLCASSQPAKGTQYFGPGTRLTVL.

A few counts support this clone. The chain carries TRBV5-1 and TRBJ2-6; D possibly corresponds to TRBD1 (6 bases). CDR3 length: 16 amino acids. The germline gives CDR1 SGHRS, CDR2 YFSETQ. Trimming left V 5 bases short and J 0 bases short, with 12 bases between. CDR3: CASRARQDSGANVLTF. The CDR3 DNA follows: TGCGCCAGCAGAGCAAGACAGGACTCTGGGGCCAACGTCCTGACTTTC.